The T cell receptor beta chain under discussion was sequenced for a study of OX40 agonist ivuxolimab in advanced cancers. Germline V lookup: CDR1 MNHNS, CDR2 SASEGT. The CDR3 runs 15 residues. Trimming removed 2 bases at V and 4 bases at J, with 15 bases between. Study-wide results and caveats: Within 6 weeks, CD4+ and CD8+ blood T cells expanded clonally at 0.1 to 3.0 mg/kg.

Some clones are missing from TCRdb's copy, which holds only in-frame ones; the method was immunoSEQ multiplex PCR. This sample has some 70,000 clones; just over 90% occur once, and the top ten carry around 2.3%. To note about this clone: Antigen: not known.

V and J are TRBV6-1 and TRBJ2-7, with D unresolved. Material: CD4+ or CD8+ T cells sorted from blood, obtained in a trial of the OX40 agonist ivuxolimab. The source is an adult with an advanced solid tumor such as melanoma, head and neck, liver or kidney cancer. CDR3 loop: CASSEYEDHAYEQYF. CDR3 sequence (DNA): TGTGCCAGCAGTGAATACGAGGATCACGCGTACGAGCAGTACTTC.